This T cell receptor beta chain was found in a study of control samples from healthy donors and cancer patients. Trimming took off 1 base at V and 3 bases at J, with 8 bases between the two ends. This CDR3 contains 14 residues. Germline V gene sequence: CDR1 SGHAT, CDR2 FQNNGV. The protocol was immunoSEQ multiplex PCR, while the TCRdb copy is restricted to in-frame clones and leaves out a portion. This table holds under 150,000 clones, 80% to 95% found once. The genes are TRBV11-2 and TRBJ2-3, with D tentatively TRBD1 (6 bases). The TCR originated in a man between 25 and 39 years old in good health. The sample was blood. Here the CDR3 reads CASSLGGQTDTQYF. CDR3 sequence (DNA): TGTGCCAGCAGCTTAGGCGGACAGACAGATACGCAGTATTTT.